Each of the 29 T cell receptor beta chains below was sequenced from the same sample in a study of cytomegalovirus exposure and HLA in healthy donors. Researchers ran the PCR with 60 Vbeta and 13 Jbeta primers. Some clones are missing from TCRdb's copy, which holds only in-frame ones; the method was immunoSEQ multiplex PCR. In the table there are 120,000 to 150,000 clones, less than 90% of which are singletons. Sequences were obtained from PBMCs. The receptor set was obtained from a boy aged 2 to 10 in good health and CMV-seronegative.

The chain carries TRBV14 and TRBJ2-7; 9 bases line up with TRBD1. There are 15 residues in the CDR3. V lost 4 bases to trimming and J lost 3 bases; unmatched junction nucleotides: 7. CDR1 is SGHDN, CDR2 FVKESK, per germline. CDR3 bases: TGTGCCAGCAGCCTGGGCCGGGACAGGGTCTACGAGCAGTACTTC. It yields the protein CASSLGRDRVYEQYF. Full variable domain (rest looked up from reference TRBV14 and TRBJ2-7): EAGVTQFPSHSVIEKGQTVTLRCDPISGHDNLYWYRRVMGKEIKFLLHFVKESKQDESGMPNNRFLAERTGGTYSTLKVQPAELEDSGVYFCASSLGRDRVYEQYFGPGTRLTVT.

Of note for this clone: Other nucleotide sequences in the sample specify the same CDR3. CDR3: CASSANSGGSTDTQYF. The CDR3 nucleotides read TGTGCCAGCAGTGCTAATAGCGGGGGAAGCACAGATACGCAGTATTTT. This rearrangement joins TRBV6-4 to TRBJ2-3, with 9 bases matching TRBD2. Trimming removed 4 bases from V and 0 bases from J; junction bases left unmatched: 5. The CDR3 consists of 16 residues. Germline CDR1 MRHNA, CDR2 SNTAGT.

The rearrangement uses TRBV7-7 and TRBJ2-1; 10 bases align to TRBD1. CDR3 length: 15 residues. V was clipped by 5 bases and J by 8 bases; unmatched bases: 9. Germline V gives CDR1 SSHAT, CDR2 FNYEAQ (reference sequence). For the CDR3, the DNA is TGTGCCAGCAGCGCCCCCGGGACAGGGGTCGATGAGCAGTTCTTC. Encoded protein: CASSAPGTGVDEQFF. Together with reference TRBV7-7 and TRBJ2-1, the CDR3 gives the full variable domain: GAGVSQSPRYKVTKRGQDVTLRCDPISSHATLYWYQQALGQGPEFLTYFNYEAQPDKSGLPSDRFSAERPEGSISTLTIQRTEQRDSAMYRCASSAPGTGVDEQFFGPGTRLTVL.

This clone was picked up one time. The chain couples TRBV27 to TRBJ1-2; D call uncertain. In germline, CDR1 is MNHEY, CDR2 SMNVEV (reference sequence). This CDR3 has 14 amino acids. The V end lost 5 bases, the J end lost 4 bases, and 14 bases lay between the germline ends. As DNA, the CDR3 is TGTGCCAGCAGTACCCAGGCAACCAGCTATGGCTACACCTTC. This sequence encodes CASSTQATSYGYTF.

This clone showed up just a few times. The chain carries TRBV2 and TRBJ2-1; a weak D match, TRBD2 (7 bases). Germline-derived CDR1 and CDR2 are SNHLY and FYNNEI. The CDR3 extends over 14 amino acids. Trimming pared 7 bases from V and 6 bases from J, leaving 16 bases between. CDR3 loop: CASNVGGPANEQFF. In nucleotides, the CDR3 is TGTGCCAGCAACGTCGGGGGGCCGGCCAATGAGCAGTTCTTC.

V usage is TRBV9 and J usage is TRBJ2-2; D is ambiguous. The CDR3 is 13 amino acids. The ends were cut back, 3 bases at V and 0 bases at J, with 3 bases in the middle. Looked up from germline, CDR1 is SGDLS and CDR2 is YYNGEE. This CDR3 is CASSDTNTGELFF. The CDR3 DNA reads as TGTGCCAGCAGCGATACGAACACCGGGGAGCTGTTTTTT. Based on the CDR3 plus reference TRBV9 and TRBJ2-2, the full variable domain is DSGVTQTPKHLITATGQRVTLRCSPRSGDLSVYWYQQSLDQGLQFLIQYYNGEERAKGNILERFSAQQFPDLHSELNLSSLELGDSALYFCASSDTNTGELFFGEGSRLTVL.

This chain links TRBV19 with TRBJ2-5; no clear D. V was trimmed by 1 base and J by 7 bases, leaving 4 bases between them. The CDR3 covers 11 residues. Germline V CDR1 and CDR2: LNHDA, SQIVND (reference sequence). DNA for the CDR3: TGTGCCAGTAGTATAGGAGGGACCCAGTACTTC. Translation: CASSIGGTQYF.

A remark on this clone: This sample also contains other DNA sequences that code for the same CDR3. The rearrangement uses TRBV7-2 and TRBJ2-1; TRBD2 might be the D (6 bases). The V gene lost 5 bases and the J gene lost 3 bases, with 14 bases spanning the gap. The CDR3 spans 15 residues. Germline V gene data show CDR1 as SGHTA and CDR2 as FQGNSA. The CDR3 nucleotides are TGTGCCAGCAGCCTATTAAGCGGGCTCTACAATGAGCAGTTCTTC. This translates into CASSLLSGLYNEQFF.

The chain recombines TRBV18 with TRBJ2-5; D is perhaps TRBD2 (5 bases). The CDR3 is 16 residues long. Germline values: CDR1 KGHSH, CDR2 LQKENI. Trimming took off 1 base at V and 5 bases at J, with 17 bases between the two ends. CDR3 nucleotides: TGTGCCAGCTCACCACGCCGACCGGGATCCGTGGAGACCCAGTACTTC. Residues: CASSPRRPGSVETQYF.

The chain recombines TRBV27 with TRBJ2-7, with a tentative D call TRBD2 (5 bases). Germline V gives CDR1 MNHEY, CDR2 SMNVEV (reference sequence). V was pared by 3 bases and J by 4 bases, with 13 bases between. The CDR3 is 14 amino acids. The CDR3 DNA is TGTGCCAGCAGTTTTCGTGGGGAGCGGTACGAGCAGTACTTC. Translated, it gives CASSFRGERYEQYF.

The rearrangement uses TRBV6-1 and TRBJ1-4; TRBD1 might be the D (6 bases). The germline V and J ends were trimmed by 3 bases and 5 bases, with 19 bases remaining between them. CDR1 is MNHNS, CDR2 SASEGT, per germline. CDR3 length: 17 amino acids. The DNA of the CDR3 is TGTGCCAGCAGTGACTACGGACGGACAGTGAAAAATGAAAAACTGTTTTTT. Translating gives CASSDYGRTVKNEKLFF.

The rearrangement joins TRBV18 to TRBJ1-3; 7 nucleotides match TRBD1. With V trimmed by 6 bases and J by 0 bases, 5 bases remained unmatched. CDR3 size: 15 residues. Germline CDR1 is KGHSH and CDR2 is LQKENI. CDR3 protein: CASSLDRDSGNTIYF. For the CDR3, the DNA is TGTGCCAGCTCCCTCGACAGGGACTCTGGAAACACCATATATTTT.

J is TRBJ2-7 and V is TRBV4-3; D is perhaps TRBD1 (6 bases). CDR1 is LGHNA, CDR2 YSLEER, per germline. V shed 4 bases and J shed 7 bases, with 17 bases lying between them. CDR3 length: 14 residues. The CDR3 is CASSPVLGGPEQYF. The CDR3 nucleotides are TGCGCCAGCAGCCCCGTGTTAGGGGGACCGGAGCAGTACTTC.

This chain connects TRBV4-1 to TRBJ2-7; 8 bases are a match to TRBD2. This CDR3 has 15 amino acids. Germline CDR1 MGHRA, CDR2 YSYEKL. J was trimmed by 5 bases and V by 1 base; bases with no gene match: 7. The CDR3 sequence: CASSQGVRGADEQYF. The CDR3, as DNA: TGCGCCAGCAGCCAAGGGGTGCGGGGGGCGGACGAGCAGTACTTC.

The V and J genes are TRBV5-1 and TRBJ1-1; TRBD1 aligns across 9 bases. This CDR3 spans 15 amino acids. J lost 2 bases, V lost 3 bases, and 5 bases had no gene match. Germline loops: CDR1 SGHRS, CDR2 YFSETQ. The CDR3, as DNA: TGCGCCAGCAGCTATACAGGGGGCGGAAACACTGAAGCTTTCTTT. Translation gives CASSYTGGGNTEAFF.

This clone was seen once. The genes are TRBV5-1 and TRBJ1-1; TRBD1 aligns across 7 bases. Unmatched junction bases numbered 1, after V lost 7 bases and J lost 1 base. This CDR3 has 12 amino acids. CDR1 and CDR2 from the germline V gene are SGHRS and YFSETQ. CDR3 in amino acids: CASGTENTEAFF. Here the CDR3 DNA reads TGCGCCAGCGGGACAGAGAACACTGAAGCTTTCTTT.

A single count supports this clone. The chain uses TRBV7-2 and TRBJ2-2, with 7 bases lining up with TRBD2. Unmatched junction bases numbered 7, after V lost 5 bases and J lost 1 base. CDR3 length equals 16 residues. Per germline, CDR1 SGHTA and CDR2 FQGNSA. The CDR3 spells CASSRSGTMNTGELFF. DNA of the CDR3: TGTGCCAGCAGCCGATCCGGGACTATGAACACCGGGGAGCTGTTTTTT.

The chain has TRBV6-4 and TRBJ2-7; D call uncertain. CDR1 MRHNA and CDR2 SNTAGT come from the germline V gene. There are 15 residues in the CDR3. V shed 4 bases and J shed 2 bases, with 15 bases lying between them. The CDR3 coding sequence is TGTGCCAGCAGTGCCAGAAAACGACTGGCCTACGAGCAGTACTTC. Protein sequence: CASSARKRLAYEQYF.

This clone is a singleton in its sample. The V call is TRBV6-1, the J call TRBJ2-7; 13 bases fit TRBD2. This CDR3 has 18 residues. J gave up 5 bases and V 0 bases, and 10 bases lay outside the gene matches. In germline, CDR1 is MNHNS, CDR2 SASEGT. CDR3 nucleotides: TGTGCCAGCAGTGAAGCGGCCGGACTAGCGGGAGCAAAGGACGAGCAGTACTTC. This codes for CASSEAAGLAGAKDEQYF.

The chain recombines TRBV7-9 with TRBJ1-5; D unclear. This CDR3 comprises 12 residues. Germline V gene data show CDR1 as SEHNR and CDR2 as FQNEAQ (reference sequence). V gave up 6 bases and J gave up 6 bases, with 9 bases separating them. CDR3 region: CASRRRGQPQHF. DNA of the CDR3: TGTGCCAGCAGGCGACGGGGTCAGCCCCAGCATTTT.

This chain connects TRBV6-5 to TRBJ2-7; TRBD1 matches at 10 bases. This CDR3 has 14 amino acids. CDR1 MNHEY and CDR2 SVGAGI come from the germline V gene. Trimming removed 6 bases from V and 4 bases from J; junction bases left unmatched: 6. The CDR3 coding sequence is TGTGCCAGCAGCCCGACAGGGGGCAGGTACGAGCAGTACTTC. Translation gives CASSPTGGRYEQYF.

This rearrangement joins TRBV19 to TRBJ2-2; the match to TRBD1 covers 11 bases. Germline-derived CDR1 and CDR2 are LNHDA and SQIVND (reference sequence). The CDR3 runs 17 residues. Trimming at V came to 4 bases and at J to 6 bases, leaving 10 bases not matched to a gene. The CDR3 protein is CASSTIGGTGGSGELFF. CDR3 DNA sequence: TGTGCCAGTAGTACCATTGGGGGGACAGGGGGTTCCGGGGAGCTGTTTTTT.

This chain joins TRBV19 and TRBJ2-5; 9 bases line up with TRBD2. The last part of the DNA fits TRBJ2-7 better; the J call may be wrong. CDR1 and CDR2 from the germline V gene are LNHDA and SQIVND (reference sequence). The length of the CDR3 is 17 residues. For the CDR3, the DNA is TGTGCCAGTAGTAAACTTCCTCGGCGGGAGGGAACCTACGAGCAGTACTTC. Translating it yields CASSKLPRREGTYEQYF.

In nucleotides, the CDR3 is TGTGCCAGCAGCTTATTAGGTTCGGGAACCGGGGAGCTGTTTTTT. This translates into CASSLLGSGTGELFF. The V and J genes are TRBV7-9 and TRBJ2-2, with D perhaps TRBD2 (5 bases). The CDR3 extends over 15 amino acids. Trimming cost V 2 bases and J 5 bases, with 12 bases left between them. The germline gives CDR1 SEHNR, CDR2 FQNEAQ (reference sequence). Full variable domain (outside the CDR3, taken from reference TRBV7-9 and TRBJ2-2): DTGVSQNPRHKITKRGQNVTFRCDPISEHNRLYWYRQTLGQGPEFLTYFQNEAQLEKSRLLSDRFSAERPKGSFSTLEIQRTEQGDSAMYLCASSLLGSGTGELFFGEGSRLTVL.

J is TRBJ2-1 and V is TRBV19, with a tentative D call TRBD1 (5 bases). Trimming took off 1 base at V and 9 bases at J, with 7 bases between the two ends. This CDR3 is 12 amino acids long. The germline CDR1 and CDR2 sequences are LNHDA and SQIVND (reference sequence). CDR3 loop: CASSIADSEQFF. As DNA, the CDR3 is TGTGCCAGTAGTATAGCCGACAGTGAGCAGTTCTTC.

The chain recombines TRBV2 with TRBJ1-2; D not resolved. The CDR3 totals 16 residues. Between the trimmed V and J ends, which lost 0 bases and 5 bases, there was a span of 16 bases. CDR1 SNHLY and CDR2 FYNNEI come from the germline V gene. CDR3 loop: CASSEALREVPYGYTF. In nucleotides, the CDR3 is TGTGCCAGCAGTGAAGCGCTACGGGAGGTCCCTTATGGCTACACCTTC.

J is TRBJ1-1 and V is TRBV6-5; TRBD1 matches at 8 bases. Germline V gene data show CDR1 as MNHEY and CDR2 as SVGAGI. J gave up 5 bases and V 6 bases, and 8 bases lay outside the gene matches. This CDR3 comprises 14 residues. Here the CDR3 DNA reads TGTGCCAGCAGGTTTAACAGGGGGGATACTGAAGCTTTCTTT. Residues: CASRFNRGDTEAFF.

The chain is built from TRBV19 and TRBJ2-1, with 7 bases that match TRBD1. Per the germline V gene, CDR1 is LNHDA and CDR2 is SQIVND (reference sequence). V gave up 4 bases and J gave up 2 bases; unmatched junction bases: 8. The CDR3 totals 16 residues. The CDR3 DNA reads TGTGCCAGTAGTAGAACAGGGGTTGCAGCCTACAATGAGCAGTTCTTC. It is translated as CASSRTGVAAYNEQFF.

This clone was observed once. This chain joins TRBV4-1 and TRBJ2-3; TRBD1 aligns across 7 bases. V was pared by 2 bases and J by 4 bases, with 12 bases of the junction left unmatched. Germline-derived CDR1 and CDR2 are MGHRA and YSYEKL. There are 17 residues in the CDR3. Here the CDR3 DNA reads TGCGCCAGCAGCCAATACGTGGCAGGGGGAGAGTCAGATACGCAGTATTTT. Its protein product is CASSQYVAGGESDTQYF.